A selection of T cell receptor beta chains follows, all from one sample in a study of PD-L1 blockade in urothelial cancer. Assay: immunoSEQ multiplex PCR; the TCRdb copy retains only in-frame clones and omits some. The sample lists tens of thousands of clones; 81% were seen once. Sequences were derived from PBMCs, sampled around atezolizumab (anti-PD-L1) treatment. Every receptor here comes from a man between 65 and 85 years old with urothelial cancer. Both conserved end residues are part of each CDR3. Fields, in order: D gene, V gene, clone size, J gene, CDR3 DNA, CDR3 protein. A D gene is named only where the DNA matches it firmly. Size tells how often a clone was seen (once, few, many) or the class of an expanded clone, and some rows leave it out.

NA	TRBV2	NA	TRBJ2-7	TGTGTCAGCAGTCCCGGGTCCTACGAGCAGTACTTC	CVSSPGSYEQYF
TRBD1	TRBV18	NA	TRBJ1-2	TGTGCCAGCTCACCATCCGGGACAGAGAACTATGGCTACACCTTC	CASSPSGTENYGYTF
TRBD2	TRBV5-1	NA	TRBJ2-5	TGCGCCAGCAGCTTGGAGACTAGCGGGTCCCGGGAGACCCAGTACTTC	CASSLETSGSRETQYF
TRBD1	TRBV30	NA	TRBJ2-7	TGTGCCTGGAGTGCAGGACAGGGGCGGTCCTACGAGCAGTACTTC	CAWSAGQGRSYEQYF
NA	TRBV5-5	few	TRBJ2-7	TGTGCCAGCAGCTGGGGGGACAGTACCTACGAGCAGTACTTC	CASSWGDSTYEQYF
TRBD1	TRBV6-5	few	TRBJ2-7	TGTGCCAGCAGTACACAGGGGGCGGGCTACGAGCAGTACTTC	CASSTQGAGYEQYF
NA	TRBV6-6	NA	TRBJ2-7	TGTGCCAGCAGTTACCGCGACCGTGGACTATCCGGGCAGTACTTC	CASSYRDRGLSGQYF
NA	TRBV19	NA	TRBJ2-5	TGTGCCAGTAGTATAGACCGAAGTTCCTACCCTGCATACTTC	CASSIDRSSYPAYF
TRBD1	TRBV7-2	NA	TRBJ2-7	TGTGCCAGCACCTCCTTCCGGGACAGGGGGCAGTACGAGCAGTACTTC	CASTSFRDRGQYEQYF
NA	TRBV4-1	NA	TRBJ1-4	TGCGCCAGCAGCCAAGAACAGGATCCTAATGAAAAACTGTTTTTT	CASSQEQDPNEKLFF
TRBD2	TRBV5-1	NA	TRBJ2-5	TGCGCCAGCAGCTTACTGGGACTAGCGGACCAAGAGACCCAGTACTTC	CASSLLGLADQETQYF
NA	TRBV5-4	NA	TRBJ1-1	TGTGCCAGCAGCTTTGGGGCCAAGGCTTTCTTT	CASSFGAKAFF
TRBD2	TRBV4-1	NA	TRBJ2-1	TGCGCCAGCAGCCGAGGGGGACTAGCGGTCTTGGGAAATGAGCAGTTCTTC	CASSRGGLAVLGNEQFF
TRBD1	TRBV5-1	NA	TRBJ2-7	TGCGCCAGCAGCCAGGGACAGGGGATTGACGAGCAGTACTTC	CASSQGQGIDEQYF
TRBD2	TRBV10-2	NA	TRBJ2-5	TGCGCCAGCAGTGAGCTAGCGGGCACCGGCCAAGAGACCCAGTACTTC	CASSELAGTGQETQYF